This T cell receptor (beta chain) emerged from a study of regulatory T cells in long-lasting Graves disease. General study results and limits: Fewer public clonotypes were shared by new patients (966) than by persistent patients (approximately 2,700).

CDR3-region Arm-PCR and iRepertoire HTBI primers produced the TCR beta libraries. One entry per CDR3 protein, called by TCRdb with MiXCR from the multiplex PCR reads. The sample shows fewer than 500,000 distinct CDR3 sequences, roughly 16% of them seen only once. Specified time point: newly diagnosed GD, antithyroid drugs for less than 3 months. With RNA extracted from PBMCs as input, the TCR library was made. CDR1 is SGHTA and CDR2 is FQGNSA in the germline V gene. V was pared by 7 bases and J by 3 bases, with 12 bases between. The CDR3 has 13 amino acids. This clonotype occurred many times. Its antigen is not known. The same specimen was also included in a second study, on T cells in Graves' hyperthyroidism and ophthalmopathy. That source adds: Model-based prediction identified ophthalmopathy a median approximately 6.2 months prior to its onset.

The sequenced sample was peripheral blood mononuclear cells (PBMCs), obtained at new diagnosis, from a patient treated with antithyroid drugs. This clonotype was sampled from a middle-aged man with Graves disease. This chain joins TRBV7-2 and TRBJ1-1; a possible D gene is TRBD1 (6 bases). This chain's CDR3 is CASNGAGDTEAFF. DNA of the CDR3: TGTGCCAGCAACGGGGCAGGGGACACTGAAGCTTTCTTT. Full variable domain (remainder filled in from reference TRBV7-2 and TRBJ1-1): GAGVSQSPSNKVTEKGKDVELRCDPISGHTALYWYRQSLGQGLEFLIYFQGNSAPDKSGLPSDRFSAERTGGSVSTLTIQRTQQEDSAVYLCASNGAGDTEAFFGQGTRLTVV.